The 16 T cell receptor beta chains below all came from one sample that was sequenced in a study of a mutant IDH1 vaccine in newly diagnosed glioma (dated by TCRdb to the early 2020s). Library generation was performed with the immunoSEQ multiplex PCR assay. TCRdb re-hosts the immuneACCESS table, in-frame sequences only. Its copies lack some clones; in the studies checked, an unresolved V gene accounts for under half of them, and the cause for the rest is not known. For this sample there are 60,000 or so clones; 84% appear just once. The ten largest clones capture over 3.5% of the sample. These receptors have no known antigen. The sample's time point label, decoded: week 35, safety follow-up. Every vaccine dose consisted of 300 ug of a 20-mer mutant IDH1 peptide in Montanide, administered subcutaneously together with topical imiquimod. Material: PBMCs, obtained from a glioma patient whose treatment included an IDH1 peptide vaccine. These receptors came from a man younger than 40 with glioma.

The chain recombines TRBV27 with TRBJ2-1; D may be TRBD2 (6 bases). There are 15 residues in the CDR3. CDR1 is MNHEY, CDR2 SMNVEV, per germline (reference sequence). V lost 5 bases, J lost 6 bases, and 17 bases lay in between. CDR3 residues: CASSPFLTGVNEQFF. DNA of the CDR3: TGTGCCAGCAGTCCGTTTTTAACGGGGGTCAATGAGCAGTTCTTC.

The DNA for the CDR3 is TGTGCCAGCAGTGAAGCTGGGACAGGGTCCTATGGCTACACCTTC. Its protein product is CASSEAGTGSYGYTF. The chain recombines TRBV6-1 with TRBJ1-2, with 9 nucleotides matching TRBD1. Losses at the gene ends were 0 bases for V and 4 bases for J; bases not matched to a gene: 3. Germline CDR1 MNHNS, CDR2 SASEGT. The CDR3 runs to 15 residues.

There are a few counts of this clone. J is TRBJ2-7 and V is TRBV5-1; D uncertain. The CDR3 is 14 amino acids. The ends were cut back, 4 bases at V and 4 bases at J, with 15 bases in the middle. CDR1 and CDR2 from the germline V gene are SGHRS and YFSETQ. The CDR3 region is CASSPTLAGYEQYF. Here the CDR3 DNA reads TGCGCCAGCAGCCCGACACTGGCTGGTTACGAGCAGTACTTC.

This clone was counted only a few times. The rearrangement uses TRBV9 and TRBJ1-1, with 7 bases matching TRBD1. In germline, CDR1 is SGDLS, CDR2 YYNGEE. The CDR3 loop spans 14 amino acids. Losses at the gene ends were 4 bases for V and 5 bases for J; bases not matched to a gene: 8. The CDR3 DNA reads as TGTGCCAGCAGCCAAGGGGGCGCGGGGACTGAAGCTTTCTTT. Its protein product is CASSQGGAGTEAFF. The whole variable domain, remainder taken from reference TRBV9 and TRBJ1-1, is DSGVTQTPKHLITATGQRVTLRCSPRSGDLSVYWYQQSLDQGLQFLIQYYNGEERAKGNILERFSAQQFPDLHSELNLSSLELGDSALYFCASSQGGAGTEAFFGQGTRLTVV.

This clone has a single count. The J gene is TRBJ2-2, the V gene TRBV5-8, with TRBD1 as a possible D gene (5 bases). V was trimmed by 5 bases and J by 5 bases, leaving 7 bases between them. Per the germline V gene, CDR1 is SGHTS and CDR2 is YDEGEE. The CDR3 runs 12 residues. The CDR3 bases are TGTGCCAGCAGTTCAGGGACCGGGGAGCTGTTTTTT. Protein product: CASSSGTGELFF.

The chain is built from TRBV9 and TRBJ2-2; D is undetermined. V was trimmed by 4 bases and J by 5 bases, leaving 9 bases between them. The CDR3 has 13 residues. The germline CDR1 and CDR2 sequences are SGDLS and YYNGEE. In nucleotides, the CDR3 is TGTGCCAGCAGCCTAGACCGAACCGGGGAGCTGTTTTTT. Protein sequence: CASSLDRTGELFF. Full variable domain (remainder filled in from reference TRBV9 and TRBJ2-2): DSGVTQTPKHLITATGQRVTLRCSPRSGDLSVYWYQQSLDQGLQFLIQYYNGEERAKGNILERFSAQQFPDLHSELNLSSLELGDSALYFCASSLDRTGELFFGEGSRLTVL.

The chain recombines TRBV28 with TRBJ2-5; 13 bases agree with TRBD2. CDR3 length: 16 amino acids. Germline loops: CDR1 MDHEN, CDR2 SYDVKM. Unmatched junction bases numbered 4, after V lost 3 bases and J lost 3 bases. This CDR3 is CASSLQLAGGKETQYF. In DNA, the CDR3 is TGTGCCAGCAGTTTGCAACTAGCGGGGGGGAAAGAGACCCAGTACTTC.

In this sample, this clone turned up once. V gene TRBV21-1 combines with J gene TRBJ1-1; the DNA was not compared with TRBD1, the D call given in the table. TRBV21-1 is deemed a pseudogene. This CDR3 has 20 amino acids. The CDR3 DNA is TGTGCCAGCAGCAAAGGGGCAGGGGCGGGTCCCTGGGATATGAACACTGAAGCTTTCTTT. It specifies CASSKGAGAGPWDMNTEAFF.

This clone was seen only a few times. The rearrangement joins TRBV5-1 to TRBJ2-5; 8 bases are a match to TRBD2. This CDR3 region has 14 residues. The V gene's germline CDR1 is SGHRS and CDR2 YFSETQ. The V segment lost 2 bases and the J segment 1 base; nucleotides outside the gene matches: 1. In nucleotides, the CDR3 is TGCGCCAGCAGCTTCGGGGGGGTCCAAGAGACCCAGTACTTC. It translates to CASSFGGVQETQYF.

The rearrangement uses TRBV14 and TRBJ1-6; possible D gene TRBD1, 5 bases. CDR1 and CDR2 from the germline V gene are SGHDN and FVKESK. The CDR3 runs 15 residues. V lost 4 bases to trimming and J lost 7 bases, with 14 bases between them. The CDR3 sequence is CASSRDSTLNSPLHF. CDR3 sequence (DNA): TGTGCCAGCAGCCGAGACAGTACCCTAAATTCACCCCTCCACTTT.

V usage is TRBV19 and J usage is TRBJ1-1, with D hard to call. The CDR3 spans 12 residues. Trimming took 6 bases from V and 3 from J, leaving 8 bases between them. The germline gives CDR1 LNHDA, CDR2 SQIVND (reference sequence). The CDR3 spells CASSRPDTEAFF. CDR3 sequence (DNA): TGTGCCAGTAGCAGGCCGGACACTGAAGCTTTCTTT.

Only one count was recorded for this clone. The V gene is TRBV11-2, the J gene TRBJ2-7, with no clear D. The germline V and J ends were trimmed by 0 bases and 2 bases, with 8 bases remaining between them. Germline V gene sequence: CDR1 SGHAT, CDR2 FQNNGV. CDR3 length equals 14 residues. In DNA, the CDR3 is TGTGCCAGCAGCTTAGAGCACAGAGCCTACGAGCAGTACTTC. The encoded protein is CASSLEHRAYEQYF. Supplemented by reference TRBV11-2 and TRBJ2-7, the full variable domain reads EAGVAQSPRYKIIEKRQSVAFWCNPISGHATLYWYQQILGQGPKLLIQFQNNGVVDDSQLPKDRFSAERLKGVDSTLKIQPAKLEDSAVYLCASSLEHRAYEQYFGPGTRLTVT.

CDR3 DNA: TGCGCCAGCAGCCCATCCGAGGCAGGGACCTTCTTT. This translates into CASSPSEAGTFF. V and J are TRBV10-2 and TRBJ1-1, with D possibly TRBD1 on 5 matching bases. The CDR3 sequence is 12 residues long. Germline V gives CDR1 WSHSY, CDR2 SAAADI. Trimming pared 6 bases from V and 14 bases from J, leaving 19 bases between.

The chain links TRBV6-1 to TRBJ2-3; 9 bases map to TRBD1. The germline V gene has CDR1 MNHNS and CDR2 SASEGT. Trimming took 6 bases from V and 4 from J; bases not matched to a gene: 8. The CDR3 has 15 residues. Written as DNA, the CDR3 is TGTGCCAGCAGGACCGGGACAGGGAGCCCAGATACGCAGTATTTT. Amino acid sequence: CASRTGTGSPDTQYF.

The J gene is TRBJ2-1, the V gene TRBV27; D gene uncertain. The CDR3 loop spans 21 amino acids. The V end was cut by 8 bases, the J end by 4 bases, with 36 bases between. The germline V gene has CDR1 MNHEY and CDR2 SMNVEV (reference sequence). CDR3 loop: CASSPAESLPWWPIRYNEQFF. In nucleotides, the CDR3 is TGTGCCAGCTCCCCCGCTGAAAGCCTACCTTGGTGGCCTATCCGTTACAATGAGCAGTTCTTC.

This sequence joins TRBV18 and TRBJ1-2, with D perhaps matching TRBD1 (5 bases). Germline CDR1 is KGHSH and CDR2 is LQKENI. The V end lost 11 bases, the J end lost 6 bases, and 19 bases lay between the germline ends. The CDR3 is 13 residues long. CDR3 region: CAVGQEGYDGYTF. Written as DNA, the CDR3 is TGTGCCGTTGGACAAGAGGGGTATGATGGCTACACCTTC.